Listed below are T cell receptor beta chains from one sample, sequenced in a study of Ad26.COV2.S vaccination and SARS-CoV-2 variants. The data were produced by immunoSEQ multiplex PCR, yet TCRdb's version contains in-frame clones alone and is incomplete. This sample has 350,000 to 450,000 clones; 75% to 90% occur once, and the top ten carry approximately 1.9%. The sequencing here drew on peripheral blood, taken in a trial of Ad26.COV2.S vaccine versus placebo. These receptors originate from a person aged 18 to 65 who received the Ad26.COV2.S COVID-19 vaccine or a placebo. The CDR3 runs from the conserved cysteine through the conserved F or W. Each record gives: CDR3 length, J gene, clone size, V gene, D gene, CDR3 DNA, CDR3 protein. D genes are given only for firm matches. Clone size is shown for a subset of rows, as once, few, many or a class of expanded clone.

12 TRBJ2-7 . TRBV6-5 . TGTGCCACCTGGGGCTACGCCTACGAGCAGTACTTC CATWGYAYEQYF
13 TRBJ1-2 . TRBV6-5 . TGTGCCAGCCGTTCGGGGGCCGGCTATGGCTACACCTTC CASRSGAGYGYTF
20 TRBJ2-2 . TRBV28 TRBD2 TGTGCCAGCAGTTTATCCCTAGGGACTAGCGGGAGAGGGAACACCGGGGAGCTGTTTTTT CASSLSLGTSGRGNTGELFF
15 TRBJ2-3 . TRBV5-1 . TGCGCCAGCAGCTTGGGGGTCAGCCGCACAGATACGCAGTATTTT CASSLGVSRTDTQYF
13 TRBJ2-7 . TRBV5-4 . TGTGCCAGCAGCCCCGAAGGGATATCCGAGCAGTACTTC CASSPEGISEQYF
18 TRBJ2-4 . TRBV7-9 . TGTGCCAGCAGCTTAGCGTTTGGGACGGCCAAAGCCAAAAACATTCAGTACTTC CASSLAFGTAKAKNIQYF
16 TRBJ2-7 few TRBV28 TRBD1 TGTGCCAGCAGTTCCCCTCGAGGGACAGGTGAATACGAGCAGTACTTC CASSSPRGTGEYEQYF
13 TRBJ2-5 . TRBV28 . TGTGCCGCAGGGACTTTGTACCAAGAGACCCAGTACTTC CAAGTLYQETQYF
12 TRBJ2-7 few TRBV28 . TGTGCCAGCCAAAAAAGAAGGGACGAGCAGTACTTC CASQKRRDEQYF
18 TRBJ1-1 . TRBV5-5 TRBD1 TGTGCCAGCAGCCTGGGGGAATACAGGGGGCGAGTTAACACTGAAGCTTTCTTT CASSLGEYRGRVNTEAFF
15 TRBJ1-1 . TRBV11-3 . TGTGCCAGCAGCTTAGATAATCGGGCGAACACTGAAGCTTTCTTT CASSLDNRANTEAFF
14 TRBJ2-3 . TRBV5-1 TRBD2 TGCGCCAGCAGGGTAGCGGGAGCCACAGATACGCAGTATTTT CASRVAGATDTQYF
13 TRBJ1-1 once TRBV27 . TGTGCCAGCAGGTCTACAGGGAGCACTGAAGCTTTCTTT CASRSTGSTEAFF
17 TRBJ1-4 . TRBV19 TRBD1 TGTGCCACCACCAAAGCAACCCAACAGGGGGCATTTGAAAAACTGTTTTTT CATTKATQQGAFEKLFF
18 TRBJ1-6 . TRBV7-2 TRBD1 TGTGCCAGCAGCTTAGCCGGGACAGGGGGCTCCTATAATTCACCCCTCCACTTT CASSLAGTGGSYNSPLHF
14 TRBJ2-7 . TRBV27 . TGTGCCAGCAGTTATCGGGGGAGCTCCTACGAGCAGTACTTC CASSYRGSSYEQYF
12 TRBJ2-7 . TRBV28 . TGTGCCAGCAGGATCAGTCCGGGCGGGCAGTACTTC CASRISPGGQYF
13 TRBJ1-3 . TRBV2 . TGTGCCACAGGACTCCACTCTGGAAACACCATATATTTT CATGLHSGNTIYF
13 TRBJ2-5 . TRBV12-3/TRBV12-4 . TGTGCCAGCAGCCTTCGGCGGCGGGAGACCCAGTACTTC CASSLRRRETQYF
14 TRBJ2-5 . TRBV18 . TGTGCCAGCTCACCTCTTGGGGCTGGGGAGACCCAGTACTTC CASSPLGAGETQYF
14 TRBJ2-7 . TRBV28 . TGTGCCAGCAGTACTCCGGACGGCTCCTACGAGCAGTACTTC CASSTPDGSYEQYF
14 TRBJ2-2 once TRBV6-2/TRBV6-3 . TGTGCCAGCAGTTCGGATGGGAACACCGGGGAGCTGTTTTTT CASSSDGNTGELFF
14 TRBJ2-5 . TRBV7-9 . TGTGCCAGCAGCTTAGGGGTCAGATCCCCTCCCCCGTACTTC CASSLGVRSPPPYF
14 TRBJ2-3 . TRBV7-8 . TGTGCCAGCAGCTTAGATCTAGCTGCCCTTACGCAGTATTTT CASSLDLAALTQYF
15 TRBJ1-5 . TRBV19 . TGTGCCAGTAGTATAGGAGGTTATGGCAATCAGCCCCAGCATTTT CASSIGGYGNQPQHF
16 TRBJ2-1 . TRBV19 . TGTGCCAGTAGTCAACACCTTGGCGGAGCCTACAATGAGCAGTTCTTC CASSQHLGGAYNEQFF
16 TRBJ2-1 . TRBV28 TRBD2 TGTGCCAGCAGTACGCCTAGCGGGAGTGGAGGGGACGAGCAGTTCTTC CASSTPSGSGGDEQFF
16 TRBJ1-3 few TRBV28 . TGTGCCAGCAGTTTAAGGTCAGGCTCCTCTGGAAACACCATATATTTT CASSLRSGSSGNTIYF
13 TRBJ1-4 . TRBV28 . TGTGCCAGCAGTCTCCCTAGTCGGGGAAAACTGTTTTTT CASSLPSRGKLFF
15 TRBJ2-2 . TRBV3-1/TRBV3-2 TRBD2 TGTGCCAGCAGTCAAGAGCTAGCGGGACTCGGGGAGCTGTTTTTT CASSQELAGLGELFF
13 TRBJ2-1 . TRBV6-4 . TGTGCCAGCAGTGAAGGTGAATCCACCGAGCAGTTCTTC CASSEGESTEQFF
14 TRBJ1-6 . TRBV9 . TGTGCCAGCAGCCCAGACAGTGGAAATTCACCCCTCCACTTT CASSPDSGNSPLHF
17 TRBJ1-3 . TRBV6-1 TRBD1 TGTGCCAGCAGTGGAGGACAGGGTACCGTCTCTGGAAACACCATATATTTT CASSGGQGTVSGNTIYF
14 TRBJ2-6 . TRBV6-5 . TGTGCCAGCAGTTTATCAACTGGGGCCAACGTCCTGACTTTC CASSLSTGANVLTF
14 TRBJ1-4 once TRBV9 . TGTGCCAGCAGCCATGAGGCAACTAATGAAAAACTGTTTTTT CASSHEATNEKLFF
12 TRBJ1-4 many TRBV19 . TGTGCCAGTAGTACGAGGGCCGAAAAACTGTTTTTT CASSTRAEKLFF
14 TRBJ2-3 . TRBV2 TRBD2 TGTGCCGGAAGGACTAGCGGGAGCACAGATACGCAGTATTTT CAGRTSGSTDTQYF
14 TRBJ2-2 . TRBV28 . TGTGCCAGCACGCCCTGGACGAGTACCAGGGAGCTGTTTTTT CASTPWTSTRELFF
14 TRBJ2-7 . TRBV20-1 TRBD2 TGCAGTGCTAGTAAGGGGAGTGGGAGGGCCGAGCAGTACTTC CSASKGSGRAEQYF
14 TRBJ2-3 . TRBV3-1/TRBV3-2 . TGTGCCAGCAGGCCCGGGGCCCGAGAAAGTACGCAGTATTTT CASRPGARESTQYF
15 TRBJ2-7 . TRBV5-5 TRBD2 TGTGCCAGCAGCGGAGGACTAGCGGGCCTCTACGAGCAGTACTTC CASSGGLAGLYEQYF
18 TRBJ1-6 . TRBV6-1 . TGTGCCAGCAGTGGGGGAACGTTACAGGGACTTTATAATTCACCCCTCCACTTT CASSGGTLQGLYNSPLHF
14 TRBJ1-2 . TRBV16 TRBD1 TGTGCCAGCAGCCGACAGGGGGGGAACTATGGCTACACCTTC CASSRQGGNYGYTF
17 TRBJ2-1 . TRBV5-1 TRBD2 TGCGCCAGCAGCTTGGTAGTAGCGGGAGACTCCGTCAATGAGCAGTTCTTC CASSLVVAGDSVNEQFF
13 TRBJ2-1 . TRBV12-5 . TGTGCTAGTGTTCGGACCTCCTGGAATGAGCAGTTCTTC CASVRTSWNEQFF
10 TRBJ2-5 . TRBV20-1 . TGCAGTGGTGGGAGTGAGACCCAGTACTTC CSGGSETQYF
14 TRBJ1-6 once TRBV5-4 TRBD1 TGTGCCAGCAGCGAGGGACAGGGGGCTTCACCCCTCCACTTT CASSEGQGASPLHF
13 TRBJ2-3 . TRBV10-2 . TGCGCCAGCAGAACAGGGAGCACAGATACGCAGTATTTT CASRTGSTDTQYF
16 TRBJ2-7 . TRBV7-9 . TGTGCCAGCAGCTTGACCCAGGCCCCGCCGGGATACGAGCAGTACTTC CASSLTQAPPGYEQYF
14 TRBJ2-7 . TRBV19 . TGTGCCAGTAGCCTCGATGAACTGGCGTACGAGCAGTACTTC CASSLDELAYEQYF
14 TRBJ2-7 . TRBV5-1 . TGCGCCAGCAGCTACAGCGGACAGCCCTACGAGCAGTACTTC CASSYSGQPYEQYF
15 TRBJ2-7 . TRBV11-3 . TGTGCCAGCAGCTTAGGTGACAGATACTCCTACGAGCAGTACTTC CASSLGDRYSYEQYF
12 TRBJ2-2 . TRBV9 . TGTGCCAGCAGCGACCCTCCCGGGGAGCTGTTTTTT CASSDPPGELFF